The T cell receptor beta chain described here comes from a study of molecular identifiers for immune sequencing clone quantification. The study's findings and limits: Clones above 20 RNA copies contained over 98% of effector molecules but under 1% of naive ones.

Trimming left V 4 bases short and J 4 bases short, with 14 bases between. Germline CDR1 and CDR2: SEHNR and FQNEAQ (reference sequence). The CDR3 is 14 amino acids. This clonotype appeared many times. Its antigen is undetermined. Generation of bulk TCR libraries relied on previously described methods and listed TCR primers. Via MiXCR, TCRdb re-called the PCR reads, giving one row per CDR3 protein. Of about 640,000 distinct CDR3 sequences listed, roughly 21% are singletons. Sequencing libraries of naive CD8 cells derived from roughly 20,000 to 1,000,000 sorted cells with 10%, 30% or 50% RNA. The sorting of naive CD8 T cells used the CD8+CD4-CCR7+CD45RA+ phenotype.

The source material was naive CD8+ T cells from blood, with Jurkat cell RNA spiked in. Subset described: FACS-sorted CD8+CD4-CCR7+CD45RA+ naive T cells. This sequence originates from a human donor in good health. Some libraries in this study had Jurkat cell RNA spiked in. The V gene is TRBV7-9, the J gene TRBJ2-7, with D perhaps TRBD1 or TRBD2 (5 bases each). CDR3 sequence: CASSSGTVGYEQYF. CDR3 DNA sequence: TGTGCCAGCAGCTCCGGGACGGTAGGATACGAGCAGTACTTC.